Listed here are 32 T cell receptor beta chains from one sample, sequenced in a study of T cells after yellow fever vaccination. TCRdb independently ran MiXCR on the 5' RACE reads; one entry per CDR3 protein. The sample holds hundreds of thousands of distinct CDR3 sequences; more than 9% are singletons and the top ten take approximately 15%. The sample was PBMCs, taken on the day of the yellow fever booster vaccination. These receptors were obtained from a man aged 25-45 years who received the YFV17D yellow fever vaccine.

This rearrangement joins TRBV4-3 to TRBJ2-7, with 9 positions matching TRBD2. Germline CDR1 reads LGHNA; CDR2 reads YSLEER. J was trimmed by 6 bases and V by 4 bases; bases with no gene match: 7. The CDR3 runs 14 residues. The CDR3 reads CASSLERREGEQYF. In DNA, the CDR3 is TGCGCCAGCAGCCTGGAAAGGCGGGAGGGCGAGCAGTACTTC.

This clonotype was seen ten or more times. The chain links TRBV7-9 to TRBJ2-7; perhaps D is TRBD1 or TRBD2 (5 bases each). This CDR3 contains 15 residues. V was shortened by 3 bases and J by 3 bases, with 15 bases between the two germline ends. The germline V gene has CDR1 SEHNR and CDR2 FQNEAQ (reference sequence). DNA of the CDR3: TGTGCCAGCAGCTTTTCCCCGGGACGGGGCTACGAGCAGTACTTC. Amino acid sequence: CASSFSPGRGYEQYF.

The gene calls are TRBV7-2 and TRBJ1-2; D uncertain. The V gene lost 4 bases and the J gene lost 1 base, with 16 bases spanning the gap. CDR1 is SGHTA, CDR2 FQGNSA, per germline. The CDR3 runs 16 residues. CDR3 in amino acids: CASSSVGAGDNYGYTF. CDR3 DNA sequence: TGTGCCAGCAGCTCAGTTGGCGCAGGCGATAACTATGGCTACACCTTC.

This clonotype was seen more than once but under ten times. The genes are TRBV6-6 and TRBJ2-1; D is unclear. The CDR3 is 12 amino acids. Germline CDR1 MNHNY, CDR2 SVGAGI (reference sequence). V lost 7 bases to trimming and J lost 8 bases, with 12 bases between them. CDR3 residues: CASTPWVHEQFF. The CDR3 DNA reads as TGTGCCAGCACCCCTTGGGTACATGAGCAGTTCTTC.

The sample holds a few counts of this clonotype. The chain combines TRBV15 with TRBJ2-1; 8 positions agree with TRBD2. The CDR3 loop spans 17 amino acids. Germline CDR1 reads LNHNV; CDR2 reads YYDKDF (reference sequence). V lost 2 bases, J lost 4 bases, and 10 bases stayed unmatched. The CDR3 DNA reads TGTGCCACCAGCAGACACACAAGCGGGAGAACGTACAATGAGCAGTTCTTC. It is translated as CATSRHTSGRTYNEQFF. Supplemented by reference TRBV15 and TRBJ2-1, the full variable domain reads DAMVIQNPRYQVTQFGKPVTLSCSQTLNHNVMYWYQQKSSQAPKLLFHYYDKDFNNEADTPDNFQSRRPNTSFCFLDIRSPGLGDTAMYLCATSRHTSGRTYNEQFFGPGTRLTVL.

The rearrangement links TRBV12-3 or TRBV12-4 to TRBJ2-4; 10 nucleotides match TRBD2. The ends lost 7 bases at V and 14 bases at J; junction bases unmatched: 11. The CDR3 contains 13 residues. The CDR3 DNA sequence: TGTGCCAGCACTCTAGCGGGGGTGGGGGCCGAGTACTTC. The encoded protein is CASTLAGVGAEYF.

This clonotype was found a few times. In DNA form, the CDR3 reads TGTGCCACCAGTGAACCCCAGACAGGGGACAAACTTAACACCGGGGAGCTGTTTTTT. Residues: CATSEPQTGDKLNTGELFF. This sequence joins TRBV24-1 and TRBJ2-2, with TRBD1 matching 8 bases. Germline assignment: CDR1 KGHDR and CDR2 SFDVKD. J gave up 2 bases and V 4 bases, and 14 bases lay outside the gene matches. The CDR3 extends over 19 amino acids.

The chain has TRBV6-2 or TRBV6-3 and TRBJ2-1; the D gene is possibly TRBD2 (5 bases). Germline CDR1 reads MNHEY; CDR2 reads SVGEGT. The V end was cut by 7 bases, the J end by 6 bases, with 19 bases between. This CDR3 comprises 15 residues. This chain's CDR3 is CASTPYTSGSNEQFF. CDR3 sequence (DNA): TGTGCCAGCACTCCCTACACAAGTGGGAGCAATGAGCAGTTCTTC.

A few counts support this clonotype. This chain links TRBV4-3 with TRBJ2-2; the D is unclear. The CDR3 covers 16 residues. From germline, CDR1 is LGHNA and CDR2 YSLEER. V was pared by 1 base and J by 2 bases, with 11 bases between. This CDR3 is CASSQVSGPNTGELFF. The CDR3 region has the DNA TGCGCCAGCAGCCAAGTATCCGGTCCTAACACCGGGGAGCTGTTTTTT.

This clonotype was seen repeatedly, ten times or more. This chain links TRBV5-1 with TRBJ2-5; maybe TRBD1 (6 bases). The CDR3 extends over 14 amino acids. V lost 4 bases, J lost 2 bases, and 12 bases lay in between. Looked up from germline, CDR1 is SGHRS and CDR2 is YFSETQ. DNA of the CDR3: TGCGCCAGCAGCCCTGGGACACGGCAAGAGACCCAGTACTTC. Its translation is CASSPGTRQETQYF.

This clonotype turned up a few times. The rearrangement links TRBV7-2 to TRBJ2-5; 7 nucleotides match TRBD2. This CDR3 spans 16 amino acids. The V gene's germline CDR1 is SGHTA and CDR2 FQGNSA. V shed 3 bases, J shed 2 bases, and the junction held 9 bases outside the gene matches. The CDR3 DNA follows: TGTGCCAGCAGCTTCCCTAGCGGACGACTTCAAGAGACCCAGTACTTC. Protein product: CASSFPSGRLQETQYF.

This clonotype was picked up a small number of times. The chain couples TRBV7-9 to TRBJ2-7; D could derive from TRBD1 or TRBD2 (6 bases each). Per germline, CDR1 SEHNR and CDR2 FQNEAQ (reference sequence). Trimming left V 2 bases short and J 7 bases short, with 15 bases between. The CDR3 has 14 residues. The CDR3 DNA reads TGTGCCAGCAGCTTATCCTTGGGGGCGGGAGAGCAGTACTTC. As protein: CASSLSLGAGEQYF.

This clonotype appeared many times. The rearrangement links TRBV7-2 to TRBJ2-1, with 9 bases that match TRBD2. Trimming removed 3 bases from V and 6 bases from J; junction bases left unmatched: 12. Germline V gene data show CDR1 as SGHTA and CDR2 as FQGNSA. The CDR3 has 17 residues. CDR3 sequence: CASSFVTSGFSGNEQFF. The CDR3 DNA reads TGTGCCAGCAGCTTTGTAACTAGCGGGTTTAGTGGCAATGAGCAGTTCTTC.

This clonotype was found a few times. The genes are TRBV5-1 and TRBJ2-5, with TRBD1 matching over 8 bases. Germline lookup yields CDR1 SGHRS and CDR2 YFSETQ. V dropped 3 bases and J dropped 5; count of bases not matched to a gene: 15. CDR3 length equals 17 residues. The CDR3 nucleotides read TGCGCCAGCAGCTCGCCGGGACAGGAGCCGATCAGCGAGACCCAGTACTTC. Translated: CASSSPGQEPISETQYF. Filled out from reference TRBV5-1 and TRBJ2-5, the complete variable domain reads KAGVTQTPRYLIKTRGQQVTLSCSPISGHRSVSWYQQTPGQGLQFLFEYFSETQRNKGNFPGRFSGRQFSNSRSEMNVSTLELGDSALYLCASSSPGQEPISETQYFGPGTRLLVL.

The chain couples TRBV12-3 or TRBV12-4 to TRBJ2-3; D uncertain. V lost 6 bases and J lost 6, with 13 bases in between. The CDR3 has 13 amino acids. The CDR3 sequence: CASSPRRKDTQYF. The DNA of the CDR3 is TGTGCCAGCAGCCCACGCCGTAAGGATACGCAGTATTTT.

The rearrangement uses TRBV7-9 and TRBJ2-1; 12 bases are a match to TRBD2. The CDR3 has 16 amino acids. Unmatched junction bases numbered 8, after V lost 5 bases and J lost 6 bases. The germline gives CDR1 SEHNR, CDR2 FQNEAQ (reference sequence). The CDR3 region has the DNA TGTGCCAGCAGCCCGAGGACTAGCGGGGTCCTCAATGAGCAGTTCTTC. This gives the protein CASSPRTSGVLNEQFF.

CDR3 nucleotide sequence: TGCAGCGGGGGAACTACAACTAATGAAAAACTGTTTTTT. Translated: CSGGTTTNEKLFF. The genes are TRBV29-1 and TRBJ1-4, with no clear D. The V end lost 7 bases, the J end lost 0 bases, and 9 bases lay between the germline ends. CDR3 length: 13 residues. Germline CDR1 reads SQVTM; CDR2 reads ANQGSEA.

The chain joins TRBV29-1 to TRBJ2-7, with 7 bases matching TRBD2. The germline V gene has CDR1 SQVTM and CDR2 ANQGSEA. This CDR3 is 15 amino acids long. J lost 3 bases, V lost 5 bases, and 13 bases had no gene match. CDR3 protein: CSVLNARGVLYEQYF. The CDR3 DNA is TGCAGCGTTCTAAATGCCCGGGGGGTCCTCTACGAGCAGTACTTC.

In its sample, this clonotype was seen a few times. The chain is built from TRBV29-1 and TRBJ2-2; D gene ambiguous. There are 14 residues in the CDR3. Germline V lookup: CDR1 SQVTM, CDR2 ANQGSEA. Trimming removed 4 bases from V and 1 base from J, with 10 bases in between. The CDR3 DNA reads TGCAGCGTTGTATTTTGGCAGAACACCGGGGAGCTGTTTTTT. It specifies CSVVFWQNTGELFF.

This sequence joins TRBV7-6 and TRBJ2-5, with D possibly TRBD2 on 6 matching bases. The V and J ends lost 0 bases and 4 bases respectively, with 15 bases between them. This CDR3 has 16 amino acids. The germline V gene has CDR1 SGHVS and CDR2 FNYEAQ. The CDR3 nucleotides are TGTGCCAGCAGCTTAGCAGCCGGGAGCTGGGGAGAGACCCAGTACTTC. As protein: CASSLAAGSWGETQYF.

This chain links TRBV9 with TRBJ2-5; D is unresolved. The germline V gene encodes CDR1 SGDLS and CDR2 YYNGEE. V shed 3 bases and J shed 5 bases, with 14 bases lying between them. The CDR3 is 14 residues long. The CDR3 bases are TGTGCCAGCAGCGGGAGAGGATCACTGGAGACCCAGTACTTC. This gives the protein CASSGRGSLETQYF.

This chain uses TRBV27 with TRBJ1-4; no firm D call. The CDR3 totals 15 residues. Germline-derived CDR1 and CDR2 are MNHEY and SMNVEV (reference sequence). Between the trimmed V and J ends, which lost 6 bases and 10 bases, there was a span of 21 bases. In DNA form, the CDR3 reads TGTGCCAGCAGGCGTGACGAAAGTGGACGGGGAAAACTGTTTTTT. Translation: CASRRDESGRGKLFF.

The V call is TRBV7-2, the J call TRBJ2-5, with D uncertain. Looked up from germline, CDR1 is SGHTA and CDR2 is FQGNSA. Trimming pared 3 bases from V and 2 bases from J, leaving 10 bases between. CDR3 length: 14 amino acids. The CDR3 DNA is TGTGCCAGCAGCTTTTTTCAGCCTCAAGAGACCCAGTACTTC. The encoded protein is CASSFFQPQETQYF.

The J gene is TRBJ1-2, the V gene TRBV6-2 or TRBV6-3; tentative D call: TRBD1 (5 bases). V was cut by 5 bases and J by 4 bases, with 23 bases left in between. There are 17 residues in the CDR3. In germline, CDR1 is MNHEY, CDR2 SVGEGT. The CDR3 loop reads CASSRGVGDISSYGYTF. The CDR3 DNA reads TGTGCCAGCAGTAGGGGAGTGGGAGACATATCCTCCTATGGCTACACCTTC.

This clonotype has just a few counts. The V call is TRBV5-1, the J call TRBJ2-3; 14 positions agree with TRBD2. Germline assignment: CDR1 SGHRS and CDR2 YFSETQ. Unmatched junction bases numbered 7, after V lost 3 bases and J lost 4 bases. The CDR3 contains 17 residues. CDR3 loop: CASSSGTSGSMADTQYF. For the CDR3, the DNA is TGCGCCAGCAGCTCCGGGACTAGCGGGAGTATGGCAGATACGCAGTATTTT.

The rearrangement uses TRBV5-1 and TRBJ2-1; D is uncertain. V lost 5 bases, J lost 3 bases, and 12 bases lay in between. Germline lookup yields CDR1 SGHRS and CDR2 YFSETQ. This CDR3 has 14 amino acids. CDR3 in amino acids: CASSVVLHYNEQFF. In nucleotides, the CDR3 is TGCGCCAGCAGTGTCGTACTCCACTACAATGAGCAGTTCTTC.

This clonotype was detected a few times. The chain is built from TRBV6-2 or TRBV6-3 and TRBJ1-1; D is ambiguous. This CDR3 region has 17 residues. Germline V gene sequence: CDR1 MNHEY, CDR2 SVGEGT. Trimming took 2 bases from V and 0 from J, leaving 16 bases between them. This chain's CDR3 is CASSYGPHRGMNTEAFF. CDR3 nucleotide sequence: TGTGCCAGCAGTTACGGGCCACACCGCGGTATGAACACTGAAGCTTTCTTT.

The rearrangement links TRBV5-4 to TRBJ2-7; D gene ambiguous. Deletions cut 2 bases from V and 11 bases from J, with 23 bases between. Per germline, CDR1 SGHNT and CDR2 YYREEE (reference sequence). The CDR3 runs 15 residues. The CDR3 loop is CASSLNYGDSSLEYF. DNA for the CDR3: TGTGCCAGCAGCTTAAACTATGGTGACTCCTCCTTGGAGTACTTC.

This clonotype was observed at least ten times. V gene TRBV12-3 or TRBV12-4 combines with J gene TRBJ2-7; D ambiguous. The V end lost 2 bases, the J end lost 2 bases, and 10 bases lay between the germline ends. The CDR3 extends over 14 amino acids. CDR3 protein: CASSLQETPYEQYF. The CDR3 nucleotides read TGTGCCAGCAGTTTACAGGAAACTCCCTACGAGCAGTACTTC.

Written as DNA, the CDR3 is TGTGCCAGCAGCTTAGTAGTCCAGGGGGGAAGGGAGACCCAGTACTTC. It is translated as CASSLVVQGGRETQYF. The chain combines TRBV7-2 with TRBJ2-5; maybe TRBD1 (7 bases). The CDR3 sequence is 16 residues long. V dropped 1 base and J dropped 5 bases, with 17 bases sitting between them. CDR1 and CDR2 from the germline V gene are SGHTA and FQGNSA.

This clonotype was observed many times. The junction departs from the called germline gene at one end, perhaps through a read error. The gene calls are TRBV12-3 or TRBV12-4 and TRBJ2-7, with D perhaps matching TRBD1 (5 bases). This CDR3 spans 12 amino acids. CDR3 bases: TGTGCCAGCAGCCCGGACCAGGGCGAGAAGTACTTC. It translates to CASSPDQGEKYF.

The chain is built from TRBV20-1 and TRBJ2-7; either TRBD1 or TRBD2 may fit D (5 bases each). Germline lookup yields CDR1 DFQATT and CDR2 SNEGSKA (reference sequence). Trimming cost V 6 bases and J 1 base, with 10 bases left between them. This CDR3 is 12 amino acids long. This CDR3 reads CSAGVLSYEQYF. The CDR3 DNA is TGCAGTGCGGGGGTCCTTTCCTACGAGCAGTACTTC.